These 14 T cell receptor beta chains were sequenced from one sample in a study of identical twins. One entry per CDR3 protein, called by TCRdb with MiXCR from the 5' RACE reads. The sample shows over 500,000 distinct CDR3 sequences, 20% to 25% of them seen only once. These data were likewise used in another study, on T cells expressing NK-cell markers.

The sequenced sample was CD4+ T cells sorted from blood. These TCRs come from a woman younger than 35 in good health.

This clonotype was seen only a few times. The J gene is TRBJ1-1, the V gene TRBV11-3, with D possibly being TRBD1 (5 bases). The CDR3 spans 14 residues. CDR1 and CDR2 (germline): SGHNT, YENEEA. V lost 0 bases, J lost 3 bases, and 8 bases lay in between. CDR3 amino acids: CASSLEGEDTEAFF. Here the CDR3 DNA reads TGTGCCAGCAGCTTAGAGGGGGAGGACACTGAAGCTTTCTTT.

A remark on this clonotype: One end of the junction is discordant with germline, which a read error may explain. V and J are TRBV12-3 or TRBV12-4 and TRBJ1-1, with unresolved D. There are 11 residues in the CDR3. The DNA of the CDR3 is TGTGCCAGCAGTTTGAAGACTGAAGCTTTCTTT. Protein product: CASSLKTEAFF.

This clonotype occurred many times. The V call is TRBV20-1, the J call TRBJ1-5, with 9 bases that match TRBD1. V was pared by 5 bases and J by 7 bases, with 12 bases of the junction left unmatched. This CDR3 region has 15 residues. Germline CDR1 and CDR2: DFQATT and SNEGSKA (reference sequence). This CDR3 is CSAGREGTGRQPQHF. For the CDR3, the DNA is TGCAGTGCTGGCAGAGAGGGGACAGGGAGACAGCCCCAGCATTTT.

The sample holds many counts of this clonotype. The chain couples TRBV10-3 to TRBJ2-2; a weak D match, TRBD1 (6 bases). CDR3 size: 14 residues. With 5 bases removed from V and 1 base from J, the gap between germline ends came to 8 bases. Germline CDR1 is ENHRY and CDR2 is SYGVKD. The chain's CDR3 is CAISPGQNTGELFF. The CDR3 DNA is TGTGCCATCAGTCCGGGACAGAACACCGGGGAGCTGTTTTTT.

The chain is built from TRBV12-3 or TRBV12-4 and TRBJ1-3; D remains ambiguous. The CDR3 is made up of 16 amino acids. Between the trimmed V and J ends, which lost 4 bases and 2 bases, there was a span of 15 bases. The CDR3 spells CASSSHLFSPGNTIYF. CDR3 bases: TGTGCCAGCAGTTCTCACCTCTTTAGTCCTGGAAACACCATATATTTT.

This clonotype was seen a handful of times. J is TRBJ2-1 and V is TRBV27, with TRBD1 matching over 7 bases. The CDR3 loop spans 19 amino acids. Germline values: CDR1 MNHEY, CDR2 SMNVEV (reference sequence). The V gene end was trimmed by 10 bases and the J gene end by 0 bases; junction bases not matched to a gene: 21. The CDR3 DNA reads as TGTGCCACCAGGAGAACAGGGGCCACAAACCCGAGCTCCTACAATGAGCAGTTCTTC. It codes for CATRRTGATNPSSYNEQFF.

This clonotype was recorded a few times. The V call is TRBV10-3, the J call TRBJ2-3, with D hard to call. CDR3 length: 14 amino acids. Germline loops: CDR1 ENHRY, CDR2 SYGVKD. V gave up 4 bases and J gave up 6 bases, with 14 bases separating them. The CDR3 loop reads CAISANSGPDTQYF. In DNA, the CDR3 is TGTGCCATCAGTGCAAATTCTGGACCCGATACGCAGTATTTT.

This clonotype came up many times. The chain recombines TRBV29-1 with TRBJ2-7, with D perhaps given as TRBD1 or TRBD2 (5 bases each). In germline, CDR1 is SQVTM, CDR2 ANQGSEA. V gave up 4 bases and J gave up 0 bases, with 10 bases separating them. The CDR3 extends over 13 amino acids. The CDR3: CSVGAGSSYEQYF. CDR3 DNA sequence: TGCAGCGTTGGAGCAGGGAGCTCCTACGAGCAGTACTTC.

This clonotype showed up many times. This chain uses TRBV10-3 with TRBJ2-1; 7 bases agree with TRBD1. V gave up 10 bases and J gave up 6 bases; unmatched junction bases: 9. Germline V CDR1 and CDR2: ENHRY, SYGVKD. The CDR3 has 13 amino acids. CDR3 sequence: CASCTGDLNEQFF. The DNA for the CDR3 is TGTGCCAGCTGTACAGGGGACCTCAATGAGCAGTTCTTC.

The CDR3 loop is CATMGQENTEAFF. The DNA for the CDR3 is TGTGCCACCATGGGACAGGAGAACACTGAAGCTTTCTTT. J is TRBJ1-1 and V is TRBV12-3 or TRBV12-4, with 8 bases identical to TRBD1. Trimming took 10 bases from V and 1 from J; bases not matched to a gene: 5. CDR3 length: 13 amino acids.

The rearrangement joins TRBV12-3 or TRBV12-4 to TRBJ1-6; no firm D call. The ends were cut back, 1 base at V and 10 bases at J, with 8 bases in the middle. CDR3 size: 13 residues. The chain's CDR3 is CASSLDEVSPLHF. DNA for the CDR3: TGTGCCAGCAGTTTAGATGAGGTGTCACCCCTCCACTTT.

The chain employs TRBV2 and TRBJ2-7; TRBD2 matches at 14 bases. V lost 7 bases to trimming and J lost 2 bases; unmatched junction nucleotides: 4. There are 15 residues in the CDR3. Germline V CDR1 and CDR2: SNHLY, FYNNEI. The CDR3 DNA follows: TGTGCCAGCACCGTGACTAGCGGGGGGGCCTACGAGCAGTACTTC. It translates to CASTVTSGGAYEQYF.

The gene calls are TRBV18 and TRBJ2-7; D call uncertain. The germline gives CDR1 KGHSH, CDR2 LQKENI. There are 14 residues in the CDR3. V dropped 3 bases and J dropped 0 bases, with 9 bases sitting between them. The CDR3 region is CASSPPLSSYEQYF. The CDR3, as DNA: TGTGCCAGCTCACCGCCACTGTCCTCCTACGAGCAGTACTTC. Complete variable domain (other parts from reference TRBV18 and TRBJ2-7): NAGVMQNPRHLVRRRGQEARLRCSPMKGHSHVYWYRQLPEEGLKFMVYLQKENIIDESGMPKERFSAEFPKEGPSILRIQQVVRGDSAAYFCASSPPLSSYEQYFGPGTRLTVT.

The chain carries TRBV20-1 and TRBJ1-2; no clear D. The CDR3 totals 10 residues. Germline CDR1 DFQATT, CDR2 SNEGSKA (reference sequence). The V and J ends lost 3 bases and 2 bases respectively, with 1 base between them. CDR3 residues: CSARNYGYTF. The CDR3 region has the DNA TGCAGTGCTAGGAACTATGGCTACACCTTC.